The source of this T cell receptor (beta chain) is a study of human T cells and chemical hapten exposure. Across the study: Patients got weekly scalp diphenylcyclopropenone doses over the approximately 25-week study. Alopecia areata, totalis and universalis patients, mostly female, were included.

As for this clonotype: Its target is unknown.

Study results and limitations: Each of the donors had alopecia, so their immune responses may not resemble those of healthy people. The number of TCRs over 1 in 1000 frequency stayed unchanged after DPC.

Time point noted: patch test 1, 2 weeks after DPC sensitization. Treatment defined: therapeutic diphenylcyclopropenone sensitization with weekly scalp DPC. TCRdb re-called the RACE reads with MiXCR, one entry per CDR3 protein. Counted here are around 120,000 distinct CDR3 sequences, roughly an eighth occurring once; the ten biggest clones make up about 1.4%. The sequence was collected from a woman between 45 and 60 years old with alopecia areata. Some clones in this sample may be carry-over from other donors' samples. Material: whole blood, obtained in connection with sensitization to the hapten diphenylcyclopropenone (DPC).

DNA of the CDR3: TGTGCCAGCCGACAGGTTCATAATTCACCCCTCCACTTT. Encoded protein: CASRQVHNSPLHF. The genes are TRBV28 and TRBJ1-6, with D perhaps TRBD1 (6 bases). CDR1 is MDHEN, CDR2 SYDVKM, per germline. The V and J ends lost 8 bases and 5 bases respectively, with 10 bases between them. This CDR3 has 13 residues.